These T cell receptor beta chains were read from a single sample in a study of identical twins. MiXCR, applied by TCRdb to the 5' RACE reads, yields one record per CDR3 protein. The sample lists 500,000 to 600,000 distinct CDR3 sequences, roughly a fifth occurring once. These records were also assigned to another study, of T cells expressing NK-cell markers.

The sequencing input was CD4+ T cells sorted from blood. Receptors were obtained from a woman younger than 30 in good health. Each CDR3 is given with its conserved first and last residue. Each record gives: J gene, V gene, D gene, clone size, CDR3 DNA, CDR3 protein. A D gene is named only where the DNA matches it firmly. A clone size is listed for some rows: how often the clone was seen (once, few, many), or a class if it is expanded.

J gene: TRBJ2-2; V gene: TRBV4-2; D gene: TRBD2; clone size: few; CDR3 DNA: TGTGCCAGCAGCCAAGGAGAGCGGGGCGGGGAGCTGTTTTTT; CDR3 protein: CASSQGERGGELFF
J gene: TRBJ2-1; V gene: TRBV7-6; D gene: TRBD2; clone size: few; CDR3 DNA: TGTGCCAGCAGCTTAGCCCCGCCGGGTAGCGGGGGGGCTCTTGATGAGCAGTTCTTC; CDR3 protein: CASSLAPPGSGGALDEQFF
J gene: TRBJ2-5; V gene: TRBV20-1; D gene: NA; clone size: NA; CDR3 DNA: TGCAGTGTTGAGACAGTCCAAGAGACCCAGTACTTC; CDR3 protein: CSVETVQETQYF
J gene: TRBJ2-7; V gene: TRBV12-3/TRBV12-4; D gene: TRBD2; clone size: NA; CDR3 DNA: TGTGCCAGCAGTTCGATGGGACTAGCGGGGGTGACGACCTACGAGCAGTACTTC; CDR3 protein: CASSSMGLAGVTTYEQYF
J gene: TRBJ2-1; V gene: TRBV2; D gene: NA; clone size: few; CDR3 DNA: TGTACCAGCAGTTTGTGGGGCTCTGGAGAACCCCTTGAGAATGAGCAGTTCTTC; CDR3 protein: CTSSLWGSGEPLENEQFF
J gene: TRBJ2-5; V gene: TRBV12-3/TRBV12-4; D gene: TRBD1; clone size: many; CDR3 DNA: TGTGCCAGCAGGACTGGGACAGGCCATGACGGGAAGACCCAGTACTTC; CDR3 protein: CASRTGTGHDGKTQYF
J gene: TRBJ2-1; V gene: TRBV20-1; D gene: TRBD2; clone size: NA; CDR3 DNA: TGCAGTGCTTCCTCTAGCGGGAGTATTACTGAGCAGTTCTTC; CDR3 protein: CSASSSGSITEQFF
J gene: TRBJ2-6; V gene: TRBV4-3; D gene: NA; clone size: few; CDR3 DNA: TGCGCCAGCAGCCAAGATCGAGGTTTCGGGGACTCTGGGGCCAACGTCCTGACTTTC; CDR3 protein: CASSQDRGFGDSGANVLTF
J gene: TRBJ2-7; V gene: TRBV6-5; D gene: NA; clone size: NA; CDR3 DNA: TGTGCCAGCAGTTACGGAAGGGACGTTGTCGAGCAGTACTTC; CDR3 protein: CASSYGRDVVEQYF
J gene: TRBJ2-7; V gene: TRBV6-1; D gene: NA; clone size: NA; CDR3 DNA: TGTGCCAGCAGCCGCCTGGGACCTCTGGACCACGAGCAGTACTTC; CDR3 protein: CASSRLGPLDHEQYF
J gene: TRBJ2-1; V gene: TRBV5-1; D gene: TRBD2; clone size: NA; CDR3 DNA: TGCGCCAGCAGCTTTAGTCTAGCGGGGATCAATGAGCAGTTCTTC; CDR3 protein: CASSFSLAGINEQFF
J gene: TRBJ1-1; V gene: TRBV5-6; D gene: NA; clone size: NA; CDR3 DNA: TGTGCCAGCAGCTTGGTTACGGGGATCAACACTGAAGCTTTCTTT; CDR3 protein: CASSLVTGINTEAFF
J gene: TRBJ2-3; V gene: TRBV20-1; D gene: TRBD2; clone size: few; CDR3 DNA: TGCAGTGCTAGAACCCGACTAGCGGGAGTTGGGCAGTATTTT; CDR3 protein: CSARTRLAGVGQYF
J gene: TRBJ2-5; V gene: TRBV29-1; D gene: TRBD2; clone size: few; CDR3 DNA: TGCAGCGTTCGCGGGGGGGTGGGGGAGACCCAGTACTTC; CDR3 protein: CSVRGGVGETQYF
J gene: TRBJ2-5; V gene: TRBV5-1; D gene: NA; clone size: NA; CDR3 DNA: TGCGCCAGCAGCTTGGGAGGCGGGACTCCAGAATCGGTGACCCAGTACTTC; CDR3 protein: CASSLGGGTPESVTQYF
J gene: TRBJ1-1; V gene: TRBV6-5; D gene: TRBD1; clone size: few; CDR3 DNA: TGTGCCAGCGTTTTAGGGGGGGCAGGCAGGGGGACTGAAGCTTTCTTT; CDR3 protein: CASVLGGAGRGTEAFF
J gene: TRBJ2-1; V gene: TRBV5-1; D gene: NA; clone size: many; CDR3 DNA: TGCGCCAGCAGCTTGGGATACTCCAACAATGAGCAGTTCTTC; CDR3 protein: CASSLGYSNNEQFF
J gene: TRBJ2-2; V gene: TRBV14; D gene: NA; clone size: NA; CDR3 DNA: TGTGCCAGCAGCCGAGTAAGTCCACGAGCGACTTACACCGGGGAGCTGTTTTTT; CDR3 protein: CASSRVSPRATYTGELFF